This T cell receptor (beta chain) was identified in a study of PD-L1 blockade in urothelial cancer. Overall study: Blood was analyzed 3 weeks (second dose) and 6 weeks after treatment start.

Germline CDR1 reads SGHTA; CDR2 reads FQGNSA. This CDR3 spans 14 amino acids. The V gene lost 6 bases and the J gene lost 0 bases, with 9 bases spanning the gap. Overall study findings and caveats: Prediction of better survival came from below-median pretreatment blood TCR clonality.

Synthetic templates analogous to TCR were spiked into all PCRs individually. The method was immunoSEQ multiplex PCR; TCRdb's version includes in-frame clones alone and lacks a portion of them. The sample records about 51,000 clones, around 86% being singletons. Concerning this clone itself: The antigen remains unidentified.

Sequenced here: PBMCs, sampled around atezolizumab (anti-PD-L1) treatment. The origin of this receptor is a man aged 60 to 69 with urothelial cancer. The V call is TRBV7-2, the J call TRBJ1-3, with D unclear. The CDR3 nucleotides are TGTGCCAGCAGTCCCTGGAGCTCTGGAAACACCATATATTTT. Protein product: CASSPWSSGNTIYF.